The 6 T cell receptor beta chains given below trace back to one sample, sequenced in a study of tumor-infiltrating lymphocytes in localized non-small cell lung cancer. Repertoires were generated with immunoSEQ multiplex PCR, while TCRdb's copy carries only in-frame clones and drops some. The sample has around 5,500 clones, around 81% seen once. Sequencing input: lung tumor tissue. The receptors were sampled from a human donor with non-small cell lung cancer.

A single count supports this clone. The J gene is TRBJ2-1, the V gene TRBV7-2; TRBD2 matches 8 bases. The trim removed 1 base at V and 3 bases at J, leaving 8 bases unmatched. The CDR3 contains 17 residues. Germline assignment: CDR1 SGHTA and CDR2 FQGNSA. The CDR3 nucleotides read TGTGCCAGCAGCTTAGTTATCGCTAGCGGGTACTACAATGAGCAGTTCTTC. Its translation is CASSLVIASGYYNEQFF. The whole variable domain, filled in from reference TRBV7-2 and TRBJ2-1, reads GAGVSQSPSNKVTEKGKDVELRCDPISGHTALYWYRQSLGQGLEFLIYFQGNSAPDKSGLPSDRFSAERTGGSVSTLTIQRTQQEDSAVYLCASSLVIASGYYNEQFFGPGTRLTVL.

This clone was found a few times. The CDR3 sequence: CASSSIRVYGGYTF. The CDR3 DNA reads TGTGCCAGCAGCAGCATCCGGGTCTACGGTGGCTACACCTTC. The genes are TRBV6-5 and TRBJ1-2, with D uncertain. Germline V gene lookup returns CDR1 MNHEY and CDR2 SVGAGI. The germline V and J ends were trimmed by 6 bases and 7 bases, with 18 bases remaining between them. This CDR3 comprises 14 residues.

This clone is deemed large. The J gene is TRBJ1-4, the V gene TRBV2; TRBD1 agrees at 7 bases. The germline V gene encodes CDR1 SNHLY and CDR2 FYNNEI. The CDR3 contains 12 residues. V was pared by 7 bases and J by 8 bases, with 4 bases of the junction left unmatched. The CDR3 here is CASTRGEEKLFF. The DNA of the CDR3 is TGTGCCAGCACCAGGGGGGAAGAAAAACTGTTTTTT.

The chain employs TRBV5-1 and TRBJ2-2; tentatively, D is TRBD2 (6 bases). This CDR3 has 15 amino acids. V lost 2 bases and J lost 6, with 14 bases in between. From germline, CDR1 is SGHRS and CDR2 YFSETQ. Written as DNA, the CDR3 is TGCGCCAGCAGCTTTTACGGGGAGGTGGCCGGGGAGCTGTTTTTT. It translates to CASSFYGEVAGELFF.

The CDR3 nucleotides are TGTGCCAGCAGTGAAGGAGGGACTAGCGGGAGGGCAGATACGCAGTATTTT. Residues: CASSEGGTSGRADTQYF. This chain connects TRBV6-1 to TRBJ2-3, with 16 bases fitting TRBD2. J lost 4 bases, V lost 1 base, and 2 bases had no gene match. Looked up from germline, CDR1 is MNHNS and CDR2 is SASEGT. The CDR3 has 17 amino acids.

This chain joins TRBV11-2 and TRBJ2-5; 8 bases fit TRBD2. Germline loops: CDR1 SGHAT, CDR2 FQNNGV. Trimming cost V 5 bases and J 1 base; bases outside gene matches: 3. The CDR3 loop spans 14 amino acids. The chain's CDR3 is CASSKLAAQETQYF. DNA for the CDR3: TGTGCCAGCAGCAAACTAGCGGCCCAAGAGACCCAGTACTTC. Drawing the rest from reference TRBV11-2 and TRBJ2-5, the complete variable domain is EAGVAQSPRYKIIEKRQSVAFWCNPISGHATLYWYQQILGQGPKLLIQFQNNGVVDDSQLPKDRFSAERLKGVDSTLKIQPAKLEDSAVYLCASSKLAAQETQYFGPGTRLLVL.